This T cell receptor (beta chain) was found in a study of response to subunit inactivated influenza vaccine. V was trimmed by 4 bases and J by 5 bases, leaving 14 bases between them. CDR3 length equals 14 residues. Germline CDR1 reads MNHEY; CDR2 reads SVGAGI. As to this clonotype: No antigen is known for it.

TCRdb independently ran MiXCR on the RT-PCR reads; one entry per CDR3 protein. The repertoire holds over 800,000 distinct CDR3 sequences, with over 20% as singletons. Study-level results: It was the authors' suggestion that each seasonal influenza vaccination recruits few new T cells.

The chain employs TRBV6-5 and TRBJ1-2; D ambiguous. The clonotype was recovered from a man in his fifties who received an inactivated influenza vaccine. Sequenced here: PBMCs from blood, sampled more than 4 days after vaccination. CDR3 nucleotides: TGTGCCAGCAGTTCTCGGACGGTGGATTATGGCTACACCTTC. Protein: CASSSRTVDYGYTF.